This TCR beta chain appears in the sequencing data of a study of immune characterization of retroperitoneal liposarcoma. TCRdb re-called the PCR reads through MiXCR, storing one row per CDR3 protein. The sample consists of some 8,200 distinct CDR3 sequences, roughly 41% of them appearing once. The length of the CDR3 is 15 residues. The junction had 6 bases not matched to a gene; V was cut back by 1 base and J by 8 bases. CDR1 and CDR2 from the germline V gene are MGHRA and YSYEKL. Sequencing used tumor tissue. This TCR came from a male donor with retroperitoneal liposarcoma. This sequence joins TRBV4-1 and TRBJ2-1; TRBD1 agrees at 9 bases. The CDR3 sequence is CASSQGDRVFHEQFF. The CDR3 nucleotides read TGCGCCAGCAGCCAAGGGGACAGGGTATTCCATGAGCAGTTCTTC.